This T cell receptor (beta chain) was captured in a study of technical replicates of blood from a few donors. V lost 1 base, J lost 4 bases, and 5 bases stayed unmatched. This CDR3 contains 16 residues. The germline V gene has CDR1 MGHRA and CDR2 YSYEKL. TCRdb's table, derived via immunoSEQ multiplex PCR, lists solely in-frame clones and lacks some. The sample carries tens of thousands of clones, around 94% recorded once. Sequencing was done on a sample of T cells isolated from PBMCs. The clonotype comes from a human donor in good health. This chain joins TRBV4-1 and TRBJ2-1, with TRBD2 identical over 9 bases. CDR3 sequence reads: CASSQGTSVKYNEQFF. The CDR3 bases are TGCGCCAGCAGCCAAGGGACTAGCGTAAAATACAATGAGCAGTTCTTC.